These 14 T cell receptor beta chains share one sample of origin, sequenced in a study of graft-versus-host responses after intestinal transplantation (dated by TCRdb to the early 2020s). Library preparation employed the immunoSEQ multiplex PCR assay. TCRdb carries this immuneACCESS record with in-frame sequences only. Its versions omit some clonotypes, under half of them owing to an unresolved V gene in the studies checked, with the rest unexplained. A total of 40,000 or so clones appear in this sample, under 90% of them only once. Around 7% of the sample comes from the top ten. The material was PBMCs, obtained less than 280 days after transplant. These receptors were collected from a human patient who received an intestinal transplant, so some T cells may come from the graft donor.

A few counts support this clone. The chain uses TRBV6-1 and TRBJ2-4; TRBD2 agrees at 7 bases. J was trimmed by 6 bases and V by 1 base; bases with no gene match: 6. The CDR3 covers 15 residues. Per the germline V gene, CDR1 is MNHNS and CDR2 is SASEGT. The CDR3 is CASSEVGGSGNIQYF. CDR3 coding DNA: TGTGCCAGCAGTGAAGTCGGGGGGTCGGGAAACATTCAGTACTTC.

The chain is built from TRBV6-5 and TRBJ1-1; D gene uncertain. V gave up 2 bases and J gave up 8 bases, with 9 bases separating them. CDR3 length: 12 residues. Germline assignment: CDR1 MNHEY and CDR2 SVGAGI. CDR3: CASSYALGEAFF. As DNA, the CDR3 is TGTGCCAGCAGTTACGCCCTCGGAGAAGCTTTCTTT.

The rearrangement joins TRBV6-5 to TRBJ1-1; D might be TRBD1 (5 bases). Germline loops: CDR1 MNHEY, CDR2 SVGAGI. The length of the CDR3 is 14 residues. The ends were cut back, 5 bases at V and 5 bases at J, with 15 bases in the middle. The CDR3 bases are TGTGCCAGCAGTGGCCTTCAGGGCAGTACTGAAGCTTTCTTT. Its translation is CASSGLQGSTEAFF.

CDR3 residues: CTSSQDRLESPIAGERETQYF. For the CDR3, the DNA is TGCACCAGCAGCCAAGACCGTTTGGAATCGCCTATAGCGGGGGAGCGAGAGACCCAGTACTTC. The chain links TRBV1 to TRBJ2-5; the table calls TRBD2, which could not be checked here. TRBV1 is a pseudogene. CDR3 length: 21 residues.

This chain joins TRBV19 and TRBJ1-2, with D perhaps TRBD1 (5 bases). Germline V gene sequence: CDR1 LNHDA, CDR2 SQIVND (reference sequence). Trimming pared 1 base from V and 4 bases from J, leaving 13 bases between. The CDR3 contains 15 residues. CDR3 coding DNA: TGTGCCAGTAGTATAGTTGACAGATTTGTCTATGGCTACACCTTC. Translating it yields CASSIVDRFVYGYTF.

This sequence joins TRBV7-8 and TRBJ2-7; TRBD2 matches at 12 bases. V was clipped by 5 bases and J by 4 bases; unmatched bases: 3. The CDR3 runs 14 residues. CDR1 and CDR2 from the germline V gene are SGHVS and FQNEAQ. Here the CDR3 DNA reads TGTGCCAGCAGCCCTAGCGGGGGGGCTTACGAGCAGTACTTC. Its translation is CASSPSGGAYEQYF. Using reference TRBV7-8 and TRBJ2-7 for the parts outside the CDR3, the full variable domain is GAGVSQSPRYKVAKRGQDVALRCDPISGHVSLFWYQQALGQGPEFLTYFQNEAQLDKSGLPSDRFFAERPEGSVSTLKIQRTQQEDSAVYLCASSPSGGAYEQYFGPGTRLTVT.

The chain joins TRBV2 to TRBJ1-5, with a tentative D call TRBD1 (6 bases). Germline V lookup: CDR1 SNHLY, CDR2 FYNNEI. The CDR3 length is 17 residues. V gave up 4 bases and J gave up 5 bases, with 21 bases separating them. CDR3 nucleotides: TGTGCCAGCAGTGGGACCGGGGGGACACGCCTCGATCAGCCCCAGCATTTT. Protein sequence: CASSGTGGTRLDQPQHF.

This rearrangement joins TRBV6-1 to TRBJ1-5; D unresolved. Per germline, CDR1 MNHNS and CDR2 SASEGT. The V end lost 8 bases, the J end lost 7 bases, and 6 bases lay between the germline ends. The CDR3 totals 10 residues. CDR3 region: CASGGQPQHF. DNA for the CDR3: TGTGCCAGCGGCGGGCAGCCCCAGCATTTT.

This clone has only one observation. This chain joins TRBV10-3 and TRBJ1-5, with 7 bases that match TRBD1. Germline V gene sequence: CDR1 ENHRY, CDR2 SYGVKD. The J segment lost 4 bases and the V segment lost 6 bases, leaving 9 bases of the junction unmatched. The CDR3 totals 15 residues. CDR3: CAISVDRVGNQPQHF. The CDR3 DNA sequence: TGTGCCATCAGCGTTGACAGGGTAGGGAATCAGCCCCAGCATTTT.

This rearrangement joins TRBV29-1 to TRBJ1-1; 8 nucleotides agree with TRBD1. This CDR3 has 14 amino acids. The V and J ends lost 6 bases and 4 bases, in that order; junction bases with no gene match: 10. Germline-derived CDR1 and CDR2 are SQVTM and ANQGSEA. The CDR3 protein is CSVSPGTGSTEAFF. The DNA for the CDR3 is TGCAGCGTCAGTCCCGGGACAGGATCCACTGAAGCTTTCTTT.

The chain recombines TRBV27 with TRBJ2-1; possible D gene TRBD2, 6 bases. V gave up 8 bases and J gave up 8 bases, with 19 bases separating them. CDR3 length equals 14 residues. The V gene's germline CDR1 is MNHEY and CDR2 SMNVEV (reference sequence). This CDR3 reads CASRSRDSLHEQFF. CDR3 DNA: TGTGCCAGCCGCTCCAGGGACTCACTACATGAGCAGTTCTTC.

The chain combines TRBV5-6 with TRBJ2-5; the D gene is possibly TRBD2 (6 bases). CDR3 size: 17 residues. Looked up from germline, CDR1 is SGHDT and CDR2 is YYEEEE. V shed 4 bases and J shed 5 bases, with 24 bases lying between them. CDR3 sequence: CASSRPLAYGGHETQYF. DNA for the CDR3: TGTGCCAGCAGCCGACCGCTAGCGTACGGGGGTCACGAGACCCAGTACTTC.

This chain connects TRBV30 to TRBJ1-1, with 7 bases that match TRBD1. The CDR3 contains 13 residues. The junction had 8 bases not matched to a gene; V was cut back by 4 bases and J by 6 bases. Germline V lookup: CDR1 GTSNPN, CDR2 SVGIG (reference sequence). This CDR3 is CAWNGRGKAEAFF. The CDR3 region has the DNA TGTGCCTGGAATGGCAGGGGGAAAGCTGAAGCTTTCTTT.

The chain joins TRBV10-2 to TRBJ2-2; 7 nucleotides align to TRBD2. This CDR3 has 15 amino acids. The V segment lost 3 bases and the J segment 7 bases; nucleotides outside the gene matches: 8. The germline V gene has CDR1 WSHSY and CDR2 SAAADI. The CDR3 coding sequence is TGCGCCAGCAGTGACTTCTTGACTAGCCTCGGGGAGCTGTTTTTT. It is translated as CASSDFLTSLGELFF.